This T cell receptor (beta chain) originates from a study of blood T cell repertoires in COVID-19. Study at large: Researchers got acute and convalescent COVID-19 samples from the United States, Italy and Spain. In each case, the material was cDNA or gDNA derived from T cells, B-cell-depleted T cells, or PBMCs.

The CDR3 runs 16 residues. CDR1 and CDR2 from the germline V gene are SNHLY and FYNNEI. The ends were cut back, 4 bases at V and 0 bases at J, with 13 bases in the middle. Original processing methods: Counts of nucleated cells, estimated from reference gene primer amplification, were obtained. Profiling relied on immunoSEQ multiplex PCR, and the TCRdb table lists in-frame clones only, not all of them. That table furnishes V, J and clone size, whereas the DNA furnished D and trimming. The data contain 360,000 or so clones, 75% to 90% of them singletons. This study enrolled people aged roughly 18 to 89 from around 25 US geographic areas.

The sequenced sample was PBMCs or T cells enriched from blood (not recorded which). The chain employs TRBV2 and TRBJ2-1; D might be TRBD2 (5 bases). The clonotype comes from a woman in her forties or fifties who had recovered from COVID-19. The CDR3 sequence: CASSVPDLSSYNEQFF. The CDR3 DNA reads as TGTGCCAGCAGTGTCCCGGACTTGAGCTCCTACAATGAGCAGTTCTTC.